This entry lists 5 T cell receptor beta chains sequenced from one sample in a study of STAT5B mutations in CD4+ large granular lymphocyte leukemia. Clones were read by immunoSEQ multiplex PCR, and TCRdb kept only the in-frame ones, dropping some. Of around 34,000 clones listed, 70% to 90% are singletons. Sequencing was carried out using CD4+ T cells from blood buffy coats. All receptors derive from a human donor in good health.

The CDR3 region has the DNA TGTGCCAGCAGCGTAGGACTAGCGGGGACTAGGGTGAGAGAGACCCAGTACTTC. This gives the protein CASSVGLAGTRVRETQYF. V is TRBV9 and J is TRBJ2-5; 11 nucleotides line up with TRBD2. V gave up 0 bases and J gave up 4 bases; unmatched junction bases: 11. This CDR3 contains 18 residues. Germline loops: CDR1 SGDLS, CDR2 YYNGEE.

The chain carries TRBV11-2 and TRBJ2-5; D remains ambiguous. The V end was cut by 1 base, the J end by 0 bases, with 9 bases between. The CDR3 contains 15 residues. Germline V lookup: CDR1 SGHAT, CDR2 FQNNGV. The CDR3 bases are TGTGCCAGCAGCTTAGTGGCAGCCCACCAAGAGACCCAGTACTTC. Translating it yields CASSLVAAHQETQYF. The full variable domain, with the rest looked up from reference TRBV11-2 and TRBJ2-5, is EAGVAQSPRYKIIEKRQSVAFWCNPISGHATLYWYQQILGQGPKLLIQFQNNGVVDDSQLPKDRFSAERLKGVDSTLKIQPAKLEDSAVYLCASSLVAAHQETQYFGPGTRLLVL.

This clone came up a few times. The chain carries TRBV11-3 and TRBJ2-1; 8 bases are a match to TRBD2. Germline CDR1 SGHNT, CDR2 YENEEA. This CDR3 region has 15 residues. V dropped 0 bases and J dropped 6; count of bases not matched to a gene: 4. The chain's CDR3 is CASSLDTGGTNEQFF. The CDR3 DNA reads TGTGCCAGCAGCTTAGACACGGGGGGGACCAATGAGCAGTTCTTC.

The gene calls are TRBV5-1 and TRBJ2-3, with TRBD1 as a possible D gene (6 bases). The CDR3 is 14 residues long. With 7 bases removed from V and 5 bases from J, the gap between germline ends came to 17 bases. Germline CDR1 and CDR2: SGHRS and YFSETQ. The DNA of the CDR3 is TGCGCCAGCCTCCCCGGGGCAGGGGAAGATACGCAGTATTTT. Amino acid sequence: CASLPGAGEDTQYF.

This sequence joins TRBV4-1 and TRBJ1-1; possible D gene TRBD1, 5 bases. The CDR3 has 14 amino acids. Germline V gene lookup returns CDR1 MGHRA and CDR2 YSYEKL. The V end lost 3 bases, the J end lost 5 bases, and 13 bases lay between the germline ends. For the CDR3, the DNA is TGCGCCAGCAGCCAGTTACTAGGGGTGACTGAAGCTTTCTTT. Amino acid sequence: CASSQLLGVTEAFF.